This TCR beta chain was identified during a study of blood T cell repertoires in COVID-19. Study details: In each case, the material was cDNA or gDNA derived from T cells, B-cell-depleted T cells, or PBMCs.

In the source study's methods: The authors estimated nucleated cell counts from reference gene primer amplification. Measured with immunoSEQ multiplex PCR; TCRdb has only the in-frame clones, and not every one. V, J and clone size are those of that table, while D and trimming were read from the DNA. In the table there are about 140,000 clones, about three quarters of which are singletons. The CDR3 sequence is 15 residues long. The junction had 5 bases not matched to a gene; V was cut back by 6 bases and J by 8 bases. CDR1 and CDR2 from the germline V gene are SNHLY and FYNNEI. The material sequenced was peripheral blood. The receptor's source is a woman aged 80 or older with active or convalescent COVID-19. This rearrangement joins TRBV2 to TRBJ2-1, with 15 bases lining up with TRBD2. For the CDR3, the DNA is TGTGCCAGCAGGATAGGACTAGCGGGGGGGCATGAGCAGTTCTTC. It is translated as CASRIGLAGGHEQFF.